This T cell receptor (beta chain) came from a study of cytomegalovirus exposure and HLA in healthy donors (TCRdb year 2017). Regarding the study in general: An earlier analysis of approximately 590 of the donors reported 276 Gb of sequence data and some 120 million unique TCR beta sequences from about 200 million T cells. An early release that covered about 600 HLA-typed donors contained approximately 300 gigabases of sequencing data and about 93 million unique TCR sequences. A later genetic analysis used genome-wide SNP genotypes for about 65% of the roughly 670 donors, treating that subset as a discovery cohort. Of the approximately 370 genotyped donors, 81% were placed in the genetic ancestry cluster associated with self-reported Caucasian donors. Four to six DR-DQ haplotypes were handled as single units for association and clustering, since linkage in the cohort was strong. HLA typing included class I and class II loci at four-digit resolution. To decide whether each TCR beta V gene segment behaved as functional or pseudogenic, an earlier analysis of approximately 590 of the donors relied on high-throughput TCR beta sequencing. High-throughput TCR immunosequencing, statistical association of individual TCRs with disease status, and machine learning were combined to predict cytomegalovirus infection status. A separate validation cohort of about 110 different subjects was used in addition to the approximately 640-subject first cohort. The study aimed to test whether cataloging public T cell receptors could reveal signatures of past pathogen exposure. The study used immunosequencing to profile the T cell repertoires of approximately 690 subjects and linked those repertoires to cytomegalovirus serostatus. Every discovery cohort repertoire had been produced on one sequencing platform. Typing coverage differed by locus: A, B, C, DRB1 and DQB1 were typed in roughly 620-630 donors, DQA1 in approximately 520, DPA1 in 600 to 610, and DPB1 in roughly 470. On average, 235,054 unique TCR beta nucleotide sequences were sequenced per donor among fewer than 500 genotyped donors of the cohort, with roughly 18% of those sequences being non-productive. Rather than using new phenotypic data, the later analysis identified candidate immune exposures from TCR beta sequences and from how often those sequences occurred across donors. Donor age, sex, ethnicity and CMV serostatus were compiled alongside the repertoire data. A later analysis re-examined previously published TCR beta repertoires from more than 600 donors and added high-resolution HLA genotyping to investigate patterns of TCR occurrence.

The germline V end is reduced by 4 bases and the J end by 1 base; junction bases left unmatched: 9. CDR1 and CDR2 were assigned from the germline V gene as MGHRA and YSYEKL. Taken from cysteine to phenylalanine, the CDR3 has 16 residues. Here the CDR3 DNA is all that survives: 48 bases in frame from base 1. Comments on this clone: This clone's antigen is unknown.

The cohort consisted of 600 to 750 healthy bone marrow donors. Cohort members were all nominally healthy when sampled, although unrecorded immune exposures were likely present. Of the 550 to 750 cohort members, roughly 300 had positive CMV serostatus and about 330 had negative CMV serostatus, and CMV serostatus was not recorded for the donor. Each donor provided a peripheral blood sample, and peripheral blood mononuclear cells were used for TCR beta sequencing. The Qiagen DNeasy Blood Extraction Kit was used to extract genomic DNA from the blood cell samples. Beyond this particular receptor, the publication reports: A further reported finding was that TCR beta sequences accurately predicted the HLA-A and HLA-B alleles for most subjects in the first cohort. The study listed 150 to 200 TCR beta chains as associated with cytomegalovirus. Some IMGT-functional V segments, including TRBV6-2 and TRBV6-3, could not be told apart with the 87-base-pair reads, so those segments were excluded. Broadly in line with IMGT annotations, most TCR beta V segments showed up in productive rearrangements about 90% or about 30% of the time in an earlier analysis of 587 of the donors. Several of the top co-occurrence clusters appeared to be linked to parvovirus B19, influenza, CMV and Epstein-Barr virus, according to a later analysis. In a later analysis, the rate of TCR association differed among HLA loci, with DRB1 alleles having the most associated TCRs and HLA-C alleles having the fewest. When HLA alleles, especially DR and DQ, strongly co-occurred, TCR associations were difficult to assign to individual alleles. A few of the identified cytomegalovirus-associated TCR beta chains were confirmed in vitro to be specific for cytomegalovirus antigens. Because some donors lacked HLA typing at each locus, the association tests relied only on the typed subset. Because counts were too low, approximately 15 rarely observed V segments, including chromosome 9 orphons, were excluded from the earlier analysis of a few hundred of the donors. A later analysis found that most CMV-associated TCR beta chains appeared HLA-restricted, with HLA associations seemingly driven largely by CMV exposure. Immune exposure information for the cohort was limited to CMV serostatus. According to a later genetic analysis, donors in an Asian-associated ancestry cluster had fewer N-insertions in productive TCRs than the approximately 630-donor mean. Correlated functional status among segregating V segments might reflect linkage disequilibrium, but an unknown experimental factor could not be ruled out. The authors suggested that the approach could potentially be extended to other disease states and immunological phenotypes. The presence/absence analyses assumed that sequencing depth was roughly uniform across donors, and that assumption may not be true. While some public TCRs were present in many individuals, most TCR sequences turned up only very rarely across donors. V-gene and J-gene trimming of TCR beta chains was associated with a missense DCLRE1C variant in a later genetic analysis, and the association was replicated in an independent cohort. In a later analysis, HLA-associated TCR beta chains showed more clonal expansion and lower generation probabilities than non-associated chains that were equally common. The cohort was sequenced for TCR beta chains only, and without alpha or paired-chain data the features that could be detected were limited. The classifier was reported to diagnose cytomegalovirus status with high specificity and sensitivity in both the original and validation cohorts. At a false discovery rate of 0.05, a later analysis linked approximately 18,000 TCR beta sequences to specific HLA alleles. A group of highly shared sequence variants was considered likely to be a technical artifact of the sequencing pipeline.

The receptor library was made with the immunoSEQ multiplex PCR assay. A mixture of 60 forward primers for TCR Vbeta segments and 13 reverse primers for TCR Jbeta segments was used in the multiplex PCR. The CDR3 region of rearranged TCR beta genes was amplified from genomic DNA by a multiplex PCR assay. The amplified TCR beta libraries were sequenced on the Illumina HiSeq System as 87-base-pair reads. As for the original processing: A later analysis tallied around 87 million unique TCR beta chains across the 640 or so repertoires, and around 12 million of those chains were shared by two or more donors. To remove PCR and sequencing errors, raw reads were error-corrected and collapsed into unique sequences using a nearest-neighbor algorithm that merged closely related sequences. Alignment of CDR3 sequences to IMGT reference sequences was used to assign V, D and J gene segments. For a sequence to be retained, a match of at least six nucleotides was required to both a V gene segment and a J gene segment. Rearrangements were called productive when the CDR3 lacked stop codons and stayed in frame with V and J; all others were non-productive. CDR3 was defined by IMGT convention, running from the second conserved V-encoded cysteine to the conserved J-encoded phenylalanine. In an earlier analysis of more than 550 of the donors, sequences lacking an unambiguous match to a single V gene segment were excluded. An earlier analysis of about 590 of the donors classified V segments as functional when productive rearrangements were above 56.7% and as segregating when the standard deviation between donors was above 5%. To diagnose cytomegalovirus status from the catalog of TCR beta chain sequences, a statistical classification framework was built. In a later analysis, V and J genes were assigned by comparing TCR nucleotide sequences against IMGT/GENE-DB human TR gene sequences. In a later analysis, CDR3 sequences and most-parsimonious VDJ recombination scenarios were assigned using the TCRdist pipeline. In a later analysis, each TCR beta chain was defined by its CDR3 amino acid sequence together with its V-gene family, and reads lacking a unique V-gene family were excluded. To address suspected cross-contamination and a sequencing artifact, a later analysis removed around 600 highly shared, low-generation-probability nucleotide sequences. For each public chain, a later analysis derived a clonal expansion index from normalized ranks of inferred template counts within each repertoire. In a later analysis, generation probabilities were computed with a VDJ recombination model fitted to out-of-frame rearrangements, and the resulting probabilities were checked against IGoR. In a later analysis, TCR-TCR, TCR-HLA and TCR-CMV co-occurrence was scored with hypergeometric tests, and a repertoire-size bias correction was applied to TCR pairs. In a later analysis, false discovery rates were estimated by permuting HLA or CMV assignments 20 times. In a later analysis, co-occurring TCRs were grouped with DBSCAN, and TCRdist sequence similarity was added when clustering was performed within HLA-allele-positive subsets. Co-occurrence clustering excluded repertoires with fewer than 30,000 or more than 120,000 public chains, plus five with anomalous nucleotide sharing. TCRdb mirrors the immuneACCESS table, restricted to in-frame sequences. Some clones are absent from its copies; in checked studies, under half trace to an unresolved V gene, and the reason for the others is unknown. The V and J calls and the clone size are those of that table, but D and trimming were determined from the DNA. This specimen's table enumerates approximately 38,000 clones. The ten largest clones add up to over 5.5% of the sample.

The origin of this receptor is a human donor in good health. Sequenced input: PBMCs. Recombination linked TRBV4-1 to TRBJ1-2, with 7 bases aligning to TRBD1. The encoded CDR3 is CASSLLSGGGNYGYTF. The nucleotide sequence is TGCGCCAGCAGCCTCCTCTCAGGGGGTGGTAACTATGGCTACACCTTC.